This is a list of T cell receptor beta chains from one sample in a study of blood T cell repertoires in COVID-19. Clones were sequenced by immunoSEQ multiplex PCR, and TCRdb holds only the in-frame ones, with some missing. The sample carries more than 45,000 clones, more than 70% recorded once. Material: peripheral blood. The receptors here all came from a human donor in a cohort sampled during active COVID-19. Both conserved end residues are part of each CDR3. The D gene is left open where the match is weak. Clone sizes are given selectively: once, few, many, or a class where the clone is expanded.

CDR3nt: TGTGCCAGCAGCAGCGGACAGGTCAACACCGGGGAGCTGTTTTTT
CDR3aa: CASSSGQVNTGELFF
j_gene: TRBJ2-2
v_gene: TRBV3-1/TRBV3-2
d_gene: TRBD1
abundance: .

CDR3nt: TGTGCCAGCAGTCGCGGGCACGAGCAGTACTTC
CDR3aa: CASSRGHEQYF
j_gene: TRBJ2-7
v_gene: TRBV6-2/TRBV6-3
d_gene: .
abundance: .

CDR3nt: TGTGCCATCAGTGGACTAGCGGGGGCCACAGATACGCAGTATTTT
CDR3aa: CAISGLAGATDTQYF
j_gene: TRBJ2-3
v_gene: TRBV10-3
d_gene: TRBD2
abundance: .

CDR3nt: TGTGCCAGCAGTTTGGTCGCAGGGGTCAGCTCTGGGGCCAACGTCCTGACTTTC
CDR3aa: CASSLVAGVSSGANVLTF
j_gene: TRBJ2-6
v_gene: TRBV28
d_gene: .
abundance: .

CDR3nt: TGTGCCAGCAGGGCTGACAGTCCCACCGGGGAGCTGTTTTTT
CDR3aa: CASRADSPTGELFF
j_gene: TRBJ2-2
v_gene: TRBV2
d_gene: .
abundance: .

CDR3nt: TGTGCCTGGAGTACAGGGGGCAATCAGCCCCAGCATTTT
CDR3aa: CAWSTGGNQPQHF
j_gene: TRBJ1-5
v_gene: TRBV30
d_gene: TRBD1
abundance: .

CDR3nt: TGTGCCAGCAGTTTAGGGACAGGGGGGAAGGAGGCTTTCTTT
CDR3aa: CASSLGTGGKEAFF
j_gene: TRBJ1-1
v_gene: TRBV28
d_gene: TRBD1
abundance: .

CDR3nt: TGCGCCAGCAGGGGTCTAGCGGGAGGTACAGATACGCAGTATTTT
CDR3aa: CASRGLAGGTDTQYF
j_gene: TRBJ2-3
v_gene: TRBV5-1
d_gene: TRBD2
abundance: .

CDR3nt: TGTGCCAGCAGTTCTTCCTTAACCGGGGAGCTGTTTTTT
CDR3aa: CASSSSLTGELFF
j_gene: TRBJ2-2
v_gene: TRBV12-3/TRBV12-4
d_gene: .
abundance: .

CDR3nt: TGTGCCAGCAGCTCCGGACAGAACACTGAAGCTTTCTTT
CDR3aa: CASSSGQNTEAFF
j_gene: TRBJ1-1
v_gene: TRBV5-5
d_gene: .
abundance: .

CDR3nt: TGTGCCAGCAGTTACTCTGGAAACAGCCGCGGCTACACCTTC
CDR3aa: CASSYSGNSRGYTF
j_gene: TRBJ1-2
v_gene: TRBV6-5
d_gene: .
abundance: .

CDR3nt: TGTGCCAGTATTAATACGAGGAGGGAAACTGAAGCTTTCTTT
CDR3aa: CASINTRRETEAFF
j_gene: TRBJ1-1
v_gene: TRBV19
d_gene: .
abundance: .

CDR3nt: TGTGCCAGCTCACCGGCGGGACAGGGCATCTCTGGAAACACCATATATTTT
CDR3aa: CASSPAGQGISGNTIYF
j_gene: TRBJ1-3
v_gene: TRBV18
d_gene: TRBD1
abundance: .

CDR3nt: TGTGCCAGCTCAGAGGACAACTCCTACGAGCAGTACTTC
CDR3aa: CASSEDNSYEQYF
j_gene: TRBJ2-7
v_gene: TRBV18
d_gene: .
abundance: .

CDR3nt: TGTGCCAGCAGCAAAGCAGGAACAGGGGATGACACTGAAGCTTTCTTT
CDR3aa: CASSKAGTGDDTEAFF
j_gene: TRBJ1-1
v_gene: TRBV21-1
d_gene: .
abundance: once

CDR3nt: TGCAGTGCTAGTGGGGGACTAGCGGATCTCGAGCAGTACTTC
CDR3aa: CSASGGLADLEQYF
j_gene: TRBJ2-7
v_gene: TRBV20-1
d_gene: TRBD2
abundance: .

CDR3nt: TGCAGCGTTGAAGGAGAAAGGGGGCTGCCAGATACGCAGTATTTT
CDR3aa: CSVEGERGLPDTQYF
j_gene: TRBJ2-3
v_gene: TRBV29-1
d_gene: TRBD1
abundance: .

CDR3nt: TGTGCCAGCAGTTTATCACCTGGGTGGGCAGGCCAAGACGGCTACACCTTC
CDR3aa: CASSLSPGWAGQDGYTF
j_gene: TRBJ1-2
v_gene: TRBV28
d_gene: .
abundance: .

CDR3nt: TGTGCCAGCATGGGAACGGGAGTAGGTACGCAGTATTTT
CDR3aa: CASMGTGVGTQYF
j_gene: TRBJ2-3
v_gene: TRBV2
d_gene: .
abundance: .

CDR3nt: TGTGCCATCAGTGAGTTTGCAGGGTCGGGCTATGGCTACACCTTC
CDR3aa: CAISEFAGSGYGYTF
j_gene: TRBJ1-2
v_gene: TRBV10-3
d_gene: .
abundance: once

CDR3nt: TGTGCCAGCAGCCTATTGCAGGGGAATCAGCCCCAGCATTTT
CDR3aa: CASSLLQGNQPQHF
j_gene: TRBJ1-5
v_gene: TRBV2
d_gene: .
abundance: few

CDR3nt: TGTGCCAGCAGCTTCGTGTCTAGCGGGAGTTACGAGCAGTACTTC
CDR3aa: CASSFVSSGSYEQYF
j_gene: TRBJ2-7
v_gene: TRBV5-5
d_gene: TRBD2
abundance: .

CDR3nt: TGTGCCAGCAGACGCCTCAGGGGGCGGGCGAACACTGAAGCTTTCTTT
CDR3aa: CASRRLRGRANTEAFF
j_gene: TRBJ1-1
v_gene: TRBV2
d_gene: TRBD1
abundance: .

CDR3nt: TGTGCCAGCAGTGAACAGGGGGGCAATCAGCCCCAGCATTTT
CDR3aa: CASSEQGGNQPQHF
j_gene: TRBJ1-5
v_gene: TRBV2
d_gene: TRBD1
abundance: .

CDR3nt: TGCAGCGTCGCAGGGACTAGTAACTACAATGAGCAGTTCTTC
CDR3aa: CSVAGTSNYNEQFF
j_gene: TRBJ2-1
v_gene: TRBV29-1
d_gene: TRBD2
abundance: once

CDR3nt: TGTGCCAGCAGTTACTCGGGGACACCAACCGGGGAGCTGTTTTTT
CDR3aa: CASSYSGTPTGELFF
j_gene: TRBJ2-2
v_gene: TRBV6-6
d_gene: .
abundance: .

CDR3nt: TGTGCCAGCAGCCAACAAGCGGGAGGCCTCGGATTAGGGCAGTACTTC
CDR3aa: CASSQQAGGLGLGQYF
j_gene: TRBJ2-7
v_gene: TRBV3-1/TRBV3-2
d_gene: TRBD2
abundance: .

CDR3nt: TGCGCCAGCGGAAGAGGGGGAATGGCCAAAAACATTCAGTACTTC
CDR3aa: CASGRGGMAKNIQYF
j_gene: TRBJ2-4
v_gene: TRBV4-1
d_gene: .
abundance: .

CDR3nt: TGTGCCAGCTCCCCTCGGACTAGCGGGACAACAGATACGCAGTATTTT
CDR3aa: CASSPRTSGTTDTQYF
j_gene: TRBJ2-3
v_gene: TRBV18
d_gene: TRBD2
abundance: .

CDR3nt: TGTGCCAGCAGTGAAGGTGGGAGGCAGAAGAATGAAAAACTGTTTTTT
CDR3aa: CASSEGGRQKNEKLFF
j_gene: TRBJ1-4
v_gene: TRBV25-1
d_gene: .
abundance: .

CDR3nt: TGTGCCATCAGCGGACAGGGGAATCAGCCCCAGCATTTT
CDR3aa: CAISGQGNQPQHF
j_gene: TRBJ1-5
v_gene: TRBV10-3
d_gene: TRBD1
abundance: .

CDR3nt: TGCGCCAGCAGCTTACCGGGGGTAGCCTACAATGAGCAGTTCTTC
CDR3aa: CASSLPGVAYNEQFF
j_gene: TRBJ2-1
v_gene: TRBV5-1
d_gene: .
abundance: .

CDR3nt: TGCAGCGTTGGCCGAGCGGAAGAGACCCAGTACTTC
CDR3aa: CSVGRAEETQYF
j_gene: TRBJ2-5
v_gene: TRBV29-1
d_gene: .
abundance: .

CDR3nt: TGTGCCAGCAGCCAACTTCGGGAGAATTCACCCCTCCACTTT
CDR3aa: CASSQLRENSPLHF
j_gene: TRBJ1-6
v_gene: TRBV14
d_gene: .
abundance: .

CDR3nt: TGTGCCAGCAGCCAAGATATACCGGGGGGGCCGAGCACCGGGGAGCTGTTTTTT
CDR3aa: CASSQDIPGGPSTGELFF
j_gene: TRBJ2-2
v_gene: TRBV4-2
d_gene: TRBD2
abundance: medium-sized

CDR3nt: TGTGCCAGCAGCTTATCCGGGAACACTGAAGCTTTCTTT
CDR3aa: CASSLSGNTEAFF
j_gene: TRBJ1-1
v_gene: TRBV11-2
d_gene: .
abundance: .

CDR3nt: TGTGCCAGCAGCCGGACTAGCGGGCCGGATACGCAGTATTTT
CDR3aa: CASSRTSGPDTQYF
j_gene: TRBJ2-3
v_gene: TRBV5-4
d_gene: TRBD2
abundance: .

CDR3nt: TGTGCCAGCAGCCCCTGGGGGGTTAACTACGAGCAGTACTTC
CDR3aa: CASSPWGVNYEQYF
j_gene: TRBJ2-7
v_gene: TRBV5-8
d_gene: .
abundance: once

CDR3nt: TGTGCCTGGAAATTACGGACTGAAGCTTTCTTT
CDR3aa: CAWKLRTEAFF
j_gene: TRBJ1-1
v_gene: TRBV30
d_gene: .
abundance: .

CDR3nt: TGTGCCAGCAGTCTTTGGACAGACGGAAACACCATATATTTT
CDR3aa: CASSLWTDGNTIYF
j_gene: TRBJ1-3
v_gene: TRBV3-1/TRBV3-2
d_gene: .
abundance: .

CDR3nt: TGTGCCAGCAGAGACAGGGGCGTGAACACTGAAGCTTTCTTT
CDR3aa: CASRDRGVNTEAFF
j_gene: TRBJ1-1
v_gene: TRBV2
d_gene: TRBD1
abundance: few

CDR3nt: TGTGCCAGCAGTTACTACACAGGACAAAAACTGTTTTTT
CDR3aa: CASSYYTGQKLFF
j_gene: TRBJ1-4
v_gene: TRBV6-5
d_gene: .
abundance: .

CDR3nt: TGTGCCAGCAGCTCTCTTGCACTAGCGGGGGGCTCGTTGTATTTT
CDR3aa: CASSSLALAGGSLYF
j_gene: TRBJ2-3
v_gene: TRBV7-2
d_gene: TRBD2
abundance: few

CDR3nt: TGCGCCAGCAGCACTGGGACAGGCAACTATGGCTACACCTTC
CDR3aa: CASSTGTGNYGYTF
j_gene: TRBJ1-2
v_gene: TRBV5-1
d_gene: TRBD1
abundance: .